One and the same sample provided the 31 T cell receptor beta chains below, sequenced in a study of a mutant IDH1 vaccine in newly diagnosed glioma. Some clones are missing from TCRdb's copy, which holds only in-frame ones; the method was immunoSEQ multiplex PCR. The profile shows fewer than 100,000 clones, around 90% of them singletons. Time point described: baseline, week 1 (first vaccination visit). Treatment defined: pre-vaccination baseline after standard-of-care therapy. The sample in question was PBMCs, obtained from a glioma patient treated with radiotherapy, temozolomide or both. The receptors were sampled from a woman aged 50 to 60 with glioma.

CDR3 protein: CASWHGQETQYF. Here the CDR3 DNA reads TGCGCCAGCTGGCACGGCCAAGAGACCCAGTACTTC. This chain links TRBV10-2 with TRBJ2-5; D is uncertain. CDR3 length equals 12 residues. In germline, CDR1 is WSHSY, CDR2 SAAADI. V dropped 8 bases and J dropped 1 base, with 8 bases sitting between them.

The CDR3 is CASSPLKGSGYGYTF. The CDR3 DNA reads TGTGCCAGCAGTCCTTTGAAGGGGTCGGGCTATGGCTACACCTTC. This rearrangement joins TRBV28 to TRBJ1-2; a weak D match, TRBD1 (5 bases). Germline V gives CDR1 MDHEN, CDR2 SYDVKM. The germline V and J ends were trimmed by 5 bases and 4 bases, with 17 bases remaining between them. The CDR3 is made up of 15 amino acids.

The chain is built from TRBV6-1 and TRBJ2-7, with D unresolved. Trimming cost V 5 bases and J 3 bases, with 14 bases left between them. The CDR3 is made up of 14 amino acids. The germline V gene has CDR1 MNHNS and CDR2 SASEGT. The CDR3 reads CASSPTMDGYEQYF. CDR3 in DNA: TGTGCCAGCAGTCCCACGATGGACGGCTACGAGCAGTACTTC.

In its sample, this clone was seen a few times. This sequence joins TRBV5-6 and TRBJ1-1; 8 nucleotides line up with TRBD1. Germline-derived CDR1 and CDR2 are SGHDT and YYEEEE. The CDR3 contains 14 residues. With V trimmed by 4 bases and J by 6 bases, 8 bases remained unmatched. The CDR3 coding sequence is TGTGCCAGCAGCCGCCGACAGGGGATTCCTGAAGCTTTCTTT. Translating it yields CASSRRQGIPEAFF.

The V call is TRBV28, the J call TRBJ1-6; D not resolved. The CDR3 consists of 15 residues. Trimming shortened V by 6 bases and J by 3 bases, and 12 bases separated the two germline ends. CDR1 and CDR2 (germline): MDHEN, SYDVKM. The CDR3 nucleotides read TGTGCCAGCAGCCGACCCGGCAGCTATAATTCACCCCTCCACTTT. This sequence encodes CASSRPGSYNSPLHF.

The V call is TRBV6-6, the J call TRBJ2-7; D is uncertain. Trimming shortened V by 5 bases and J by 2 bases, and 13 bases separated the two germline ends. The CDR3 loop spans 14 amino acids. Germline assignment: CDR1 MNHNY and CDR2 SVGAGI (reference sequence). CDR3 in amino acids: CASSPRPGAYEQYF. The DNA of the CDR3 is TGTGCCAGCAGTCCGAGGCCGGGCGCCTACGAGCAGTACTTC.

The chain has TRBV6-5 and TRBJ2-1; TRBD1 aligns across 8 bases. The germline V gene has CDR1 MNHEY and CDR2 SVGAGI. Trimming removed 4 bases from V and 8 bases from J; junction bases left unmatched: 13. The CDR3 has 16 residues. The CDR3 region has the DNA TGTGCCAGCAGTTTGAGACTCAGGGGGCGGATGGATGAGCAGTTCTTC. Translated: CASSLRLRGRMDEQFF.

This chain uses TRBV9 with TRBJ2-1; D possibly corresponds to TRBD2 (6 bases). The CDR3 sequence is 15 residues long. V was trimmed by 0 bases and J by 4 bases, leaving 11 bases between them. CDR1 SGDLS and CDR2 YYNGEE come from the germline V gene. The CDR3 loop is CASSVVVAGYNEQFF. As DNA, the CDR3 is TGTGCCAGCAGCGTAGTTGTGGCGGGGTACAATGAGCAGTTCTTC.

V is TRBV27 and J is TRBJ1-6; D is ambiguous. V was cut by 5 bases and J by 8 bases, with 16 bases left in between. The CDR3 is made up of 15 amino acids. Germline V gives CDR1 MNHEY, CDR2 SMNVEV (reference sequence). CDR3: CASSRPRVRDSPLHF. The CDR3 DNA follows: TGTGCCAGCAGTCGTCCCCGGGTGAGGGATTCACCCCTCCACTTT.

This chain connects TRBV6-1 to TRBJ2-5; tentatively, D is TRBD2 (6 bases). The CDR3 runs to 16 residues. From germline, CDR1 is MNHNS and CDR2 SASEGT. V was trimmed by 4 bases and J by 4 bases, leaving 19 bases between them. In nucleotides, the CDR3 is TGTGCCAGCAGTGGTATCGGCACGGTGGGGGGAGAGACCCAGTACTTC. Protein product: CASSGIGTVGGETQYF.

V and J are TRBV9 and TRBJ2-5, with 8 nucleotides matching TRBD2. Germline CDR1 SGDLS, CDR2 YYNGEE. The length of the CDR3 is 18 residues. V shed 4 bases, J shed 4 bases, and the junction held 18 bases outside the gene matches. CDR3 DNA: TGTGCCAGCAGCTCCCGGGTTAGCGGGAAGGTACACCGAGAGACCCAGTACTTC. Encoded protein: CASSSRVSGKVHRETQYF.

This rearrangement joins TRBV10-3 to TRBJ2-1; D unresolved. This CDR3 is built from 13 residues. Germline V gene lookup returns CDR1 ENHRY and CDR2 SYGVKD. Trimming left V 2 bases short and J 3 bases short, with 5 bases between. The CDR3 DNA reads as TGTGCCATCAGTGAGGGGGACTACAATGAGCAGTTCTTC. It codes for CAISEGDYNEQFF.

The J gene is TRBJ1-2, the V gene TRBV28; 11 bases agree with TRBD1. The CDR3 has 16 residues. Germline V lookup: CDR1 MDHEN, CDR2 SYDVKM. Trimming cost V 5 bases and J 8 bases; bases outside gene matches: 13. Here the CDR3 reads CASSAKLPGQGGGYTF. DNA for the CDR3: TGTGCCAGCAGTGCCAAACTCCCGGGACAGGGGGGCGGCTACACCTTC.

The chain carries TRBV11-2 and TRBJ2-7; TRBD2 aligns across 15 bases. The CDR3 is 13 amino acids. Germline V lookup: CDR1 SGHAT, CDR2 FQNNGV. The V gene end was trimmed by 5 bases and the J gene end by 13 bases; junction bases not matched to a gene: 6. The CDR3 here is CASSLGLAGGYYF. DNA of the CDR3: TGTGCCAGCAGCCTGGGACTAGCGGGAGGTTACTACTTC.

V usage is TRBV5-1 and J usage is TRBJ2-5; the D gene is possibly TRBD2 (5 bases). Germline assignment: CDR1 SGHRS and CDR2 YFSETQ. The CDR3 contains 14 residues. Trimming removed 3 bases at V and 5 bases at J, with 14 bases between. This CDR3 is CASSSTTSQETQYF. Written as DNA, the CDR3 is TGCGCCAGCAGCTCTACTACTAGTCAGGAGACCCAGTACTTC. The whole variable domain, remainder taken from reference TRBV5-1 and TRBJ2-5, is KAGVTQTPRYLIKTRGQQVTLSCSPISGHRSVSWYQQTPGQGLQFLFEYFSETQRNKGNFPGRFSGRQFSNSRSEMNVSTLELGDSALYLCASSSTTSQETQYFGPGTRLLVL.

In regard to this clone: Other DNA sequences of this sample code for an identical CDR3. The rearrangement uses TRBV16 and TRBJ1-2; D ambiguous. Between the trimmed V and J ends, which lost 0 bases and 2 bases, there was a span of 4 bases. CDR1 and CDR2 (germline): KGHSY, FQNENV. This CDR3 comprises 13 residues. In nucleotides, the CDR3 is TGTGCCAGCAGCCAATCAGGAAACTATGGCTACACCTTC. Protein: CASSQSGNYGYTF.

The chain couples TRBV18 to TRBJ2-7, with D perhaps matching TRBD1 (6 bases). The CDR3 runs to 14 residues. Trimming stripped 2 bases from V and 2 bases from J, with 10 bases between. Germline assignment: CDR1 KGHSH and CDR2 LQKENI. The CDR3 nucleotides are TGTGCCAGCTCACCAAAGGGACAAACCTACGAGCAGTACTTC. It yields the protein CASSPKGQTYEQYF.

CDR3 DNA sequence: TGTGCCTGGAGTGACCCTCTAGGACATTATAATTCACCCCTCCACTTT. Translation gives CAWSDPLGHYNSPLHF. The V call is TRBV30, the J call TRBJ1-6, with a possible D match to TRBD1 (5 bases). The CDR3 consists of 16 residues. The germline V gene encodes CDR1 GTSNPN and CDR2 SVGIG (reference sequence). V was cut by 1 base and J by 4 bases, with 14 bases left in between.

V gene TRBV5-1 combines with J gene TRBJ2-2; D tentatively fits TRBD1 or TRBD2 (5 bases each). V was cut by 3 bases and J by 2 bases, with 11 bases left in between. The CDR3 runs to 15 residues. In germline, CDR1 is SGHRS, CDR2 YFSETQ. The CDR3, as DNA: TGCGCCAGCAGCTGGGCAGGGACCAACACCGGGGAGCTGTTTTTT. It specifies CASSWAGTNTGELFF.

The chain employs TRBV7-3 and TRBJ2-7, with TRBD1 as a possible D gene (6 bases). The CDR3 is 15 amino acids. Between the trimmed V and J ends, which lost 4 bases and 4 bases, there was a span of 17 bases. Germline CDR1 SGHTA, CDR2 FQGTGA. The CDR3 loop is CASSSTAGAFYEQYF. The DNA for the CDR3 is TGTGCCAGCAGCTCCACGGCAGGGGCCTTTTACGAGCAGTACTTC.

V is TRBV28 and J is TRBJ1-1; no clear D gene. The V gene's germline CDR1 is MDHEN and CDR2 SYDVKM. V lost 5 bases, J lost 11 bases, and 24 bases lay in between. The CDR3 consists of 15 residues. CDR3 residues: CASSPHAFIYPGAFF. The CDR3 DNA reads TGTGCCAGCAGTCCTCATGCGTTCATTTACCCGGGGGCTTTCTTT.

This chain uses TRBV18 with TRBJ2-3, with a tentative D call TRBD2 (7 bases). The CDR3 is 17 amino acids. V dropped 6 bases and J dropped 1 base, with 20 bases sitting between them. The germline V gene has CDR1 KGHSH and CDR2 LQKENI. In nucleotides, the CDR3 is TGTGCCAGCTCGCCTCCGAAGGGGGGGGATGGCACAGATACGCAGTATTTT. It encodes CASSPPKGGDGTDTQYF.

The chain carries TRBV2 and TRBJ1-4; the D gene is possibly TRBD1 (5 bases). CDR1 and CDR2 (germline): SNHLY, FYNNEI. The CDR3 contains 15 residues. V was cut by 3 bases and J by 2 bases, with 10 bases left in between. The CDR3: CASSDRGRTNEKLFF. The CDR3 DNA sequence: TGTGCCAGCAGTGATCGGGGACGGACTAATGAAAAACTGTTTTTT.

The chain couples TRBV19 to TRBJ1-5; 10 positions match TRBD1. This CDR3 contains 13 residues. V was clipped by 8 bases and J by 6 bases; unmatched bases: 4. Germline V gene sequence: CDR1 LNHDA, CDR2 SQIVND (reference sequence). The CDR3 region is CASSGQGGQPQHF. CDR3 in DNA: TGTGCCAGTTCCGGACAGGGGGGTCAGCCCCAGCATTTT.

The chain joins TRBV11-2 to TRBJ2-1; 10 bases align to TRBD2. V was pared by 5 bases and J by 4 bases, with 5 bases of the junction left unmatched. The CDR3 runs to 15 residues. Per the germline V gene, CDR1 is SGHAT and CDR2 is FQNNGV. The CDR3 is CASSPPSGGYNEQFF. CDR3 DNA sequence: TGTGCCAGCAGCCCCCCTAGCGGGGGATACAATGAGCAGTTCTTC.

V and J are TRBV28 and TRBJ2-2; D uncertain. Germline V gene sequence: CDR1 MDHEN, CDR2 SYDVKM. The CDR3 has 13 amino acids. V dropped 6 bases and J dropped 0 bases, with 5 bases sitting between them. In DNA, the CDR3 is TGTGCCAGCAGAACAGCGAACACCGGGGAGCTGTTTTTT. Encoded protein: CASRTANTGELFF.

The rearrangement links TRBV2 to TRBJ2-3, with D perhaps matching TRBD1 or TRBD2 (5 bases each). This CDR3 has 14 residues. Trimming shortened V by 11 bases and J by 6 bases, and 21 bases separated the two germline ends. The germline CDR1 and CDR2 sequences are SNHLY and FYNNEI. The CDR3 reads CASPGNPGGDTQYF. As DNA, the CDR3 is TGTGCCTCCCCGGGGAACCCTGGGGGTGATACGCAGTATTTT.

V gene TRBV10-3 combines with J gene TRBJ2-3; D is possibly TRBD1 (6 bases). V was cut by 4 bases and J by 2 bases, with 10 bases left in between. This CDR3 is built from 14 residues. Germline CDR1 ENHRY, CDR2 SYGVKD. In nucleotides, the CDR3 is TGTGCCATCAGTGCGACAGGCCACACAGATACGCAGTATTTT. This encodes CAISATGHTDTQYF.

This chain joins TRBV10-1 and TRBJ2-7; 8 bases match TRBD1. The germline CDR1 and CDR2 sequences are WNHNN and SYGVQD (reference sequence). The CDR3 has 15 residues. V gave up 8 bases and J gave up 6 bases; unmatched junction bases: 15. The CDR3, as DNA: TGCGCCAGCTCACGAGCCCGGACAGGGCTTCTCGAGCAGTACTTC. Encoded protein: CASSRARTGLLEQYF.

This chain uses TRBV6-4 with TRBJ2-5; 7 nucleotides match TRBD2. The trim removed 0 bases at V and 1 base at J, leaving 11 bases unmatched. There are 18 residues in the CDR3. Germline V gene sequence: CDR1 MRHNA, CDR2 SNTAGT. The CDR3, as DNA: TGTGCCAGCAGTGACTCGAAGAGGGTTAGCGGGTTCCAAGAGACCCAGTACTTC. Residues: CASSDSKRVSGFQETQYF.

The chain employs TRBV7-9 and TRBJ2-7; 8 positions agree with TRBD2. V dropped 7 bases and J dropped 7; count of bases not matched to a gene: 9. The CDR3 runs 13 residues. Germline CDR1 and CDR2: SEHNR and FQNEAQ (reference sequence). The CDR3 loop reads CASTRSGSGEQYF. DNA of the CDR3: TGTGCCAGCACCAGAAGCGGGAGTGGGGAGCAGTACTTC. Based on the CDR3 plus reference TRBV7-9 and TRBJ2-7, the full variable domain is DTGVSQNPRHKITKRGQNVTFRCDPISEHNRLYWYRQTLGQGPEFLTYFQNEAQLEKSRLLSDRFSAERPKGSFSTLEIQRTEQGDSAMYLCASTRSGSGEQYFGPGTRLTVT.